These 3 T cell receptor beta chains came from one sample sequenced in a study of cytomegalovirus exposure and HLA in healthy donors. In the PCR, 60 Vbeta and 13 Jbeta primers were used. Sequenced by immunoSEQ multiplex PCR; TCRdb stores in-frame clones only, minus some. This sample has 150,000 to 200,000 clones, with roughly 80% found just once. Sample: PBMCs. The receptors originated from a girl aged 2-10 years in good health and CMV-seropositive.

The rearrangement joins TRBV19 to TRBJ1-1; TRBD1 aligns across 8 bases. Germline V CDR1 and CDR2: LNHDA, SQIVND (reference sequence). This CDR3 comprises 15 residues. With V trimmed by 6 bases and J by 5 bases, 11 bases remained unmatched. The CDR3 loop is CASSLPRQGYTEAFF. The CDR3 DNA is TGTGCCAGTAGCCTTCCTCGACAGGGGTATACTGAAGCTTTCTTT.

The chain combines TRBV21-1 with TRBJ2-1; no check of the table's D call, TRBD1, against the DNA was made. TRBV21-1 has pseudogene status. The CDR3 length is 16 residues. The CDR3 nucleotides read TGTGCCAGCAGCAAAGAGGGTGGCGTGAGGGGGAATGAGCAGTTCTTC. Its protein is CASSKEGGVRGNEQFF.

The genes are TRBV5-4 and TRBJ2-2; TRBD2 matches 11 bases. Germline V CDR1 and CDR2: SGHNT, YYREEE (reference sequence). After removal of 2 bases from V and 5 bases from J, the junction contained 5 bases not matched to a gene. There are 16 residues in the CDR3. DNA of the CDR3: TGTGCCAGCAGCTTTTTAGCGGGAGGGCCGACCGGGGAGCTGTTTTTT. Translated: CASSFLAGGPTGELFF.